These 30 T cell receptor beta chains came from one sample sequenced in a study of Ad26.COV2.S vaccination and SARS-CoV-2 variants. Treatment reported: 19 received Ad26.COV2.S at low or high dose, single or two shots; a few received placebo; per-sample allocation not given. Day 63 after the first vaccine or placebo injection was the time point for sampling. Produced via immunoSEQ multiplex PCR; TCRdb's table is partial and in-frame only. The sample lists 350,000 to 600,000 clones; nearly 90% were seen once. The sample was peripheral blood, taken in a trial of Ad26.COV2.S vaccine versus placebo. The source of these receptors is a person aged 18-65 years who received the Ad26.COV2.S COVID-19 vaccine or a placebo.

This sequence joins TRBV29-1 and TRBJ2-1; D ambiguous. V shed 4 bases and J shed 9 bases, with 13 bases lying between them. The CDR3 extends over 12 amino acids. In germline, CDR1 is SQVTM, CDR2 ANQGSEA. CDR3 DNA sequence: TGCAGCGTTGGCCAGGTTTTGGGTGAGCAGTTCTTC. It translates to CSVGQVLGEQFF.

The V and J genes are TRBV4-1 and TRBJ1-4; a possible D gene is TRBD1 (6 bases). The CDR3 totals 16 residues. V lost 3 bases, J lost 4 bases, and 15 bases lay in between. Germline V gives CDR1 MGHRA, CDR2 YSYEKL. CDR3 region: CASSQPGDGLNEKLFF. The CDR3 nucleotides are TGCGCCAGCAGCCAGCCAGGGGACGGACTTAATGAAAAACTGTTTTTT.

A single count supports this clone. The CDR3 DNA reads as TGTGCCAGCTCACGAGCGGGGGGTCCTAACGAGCAGTACTTC. Amino acids: CASSRAGGPNEQYF. The chain combines TRBV18 with TRBJ2-7, with 9 bases identical to TRBD2. Germline CDR1 KGHSH, CDR2 LQKENI. After removal of 4 bases from V and 5 bases from J, the junction contained 6 bases not matched to a gene. This CDR3 comprises 14 residues.

The chain couples TRBV5-1 to TRBJ2-3; TRBD2 matches 8 bases. The germline CDR1 and CDR2 sequences are SGHRS and YFSETQ. The ends lost 6 bases at V and 4 bases at J; junction bases unmatched: 7. The CDR3 length is 14 residues. In DNA, the CDR3 is TGCGCCAGCACCGAGAGCGGGGGCCCAGATACGCAGTATTTT. This codes for CASTESGGPDTQYF.

The V and J genes are TRBV19 and TRBJ1-2; 9 nucleotides match TRBD1. Trimming took 7 bases from V and 4 from J; bases not matched to a gene: 13. Germline assignment: CDR1 LNHDA and CDR2 SQIVND (reference sequence). This CDR3 is 16 amino acids long. CDR3 sequence (DNA): TGTGCCAGTACCGGGGACAGGGATTGGGGGGTCTATGGCTACACCTTC. Protein sequence: CASTGDRDWGVYGYTF.

V usage is TRBV15 and J usage is TRBJ1-2, with D possibly matching TRBD1 (6 bases). Germline V gene lookup returns CDR1 LNHNV and CDR2 YYDKDF (reference sequence). Trimming shortened V by 5 bases and J by 6 bases, and 13 bases separated the two germline ends. This CDR3 region has 13 residues. DNA of the CDR3: TGTGCCACCAGCCAAAGACAGGTGGATGGCTACACCTTC. Translated: CATSQRQVDGYTF.

The V gene is TRBV28, the J gene TRBJ2-2; 8 bases fit TRBD1. Germline V gives CDR1 MDHEN, CDR2 SYDVKM. With 9 bases clipped from V and 1 base from J, the junction kept 4 bases outside the gene matches. CDR3 length equals 14 residues. This chain's CDR3 is CASGGTGNTGELFF. The CDR3 DNA reads as TGTGCCAGTGGCGGGACAGGGAACACCGGGGAGCTGTTTTTT. Using reference TRBV28 and TRBJ2-2 for the parts outside the CDR3, the full variable domain is DVKVTQSSRYLVKRTGEKVFLECVQDMDHENMFWYRQDPGLGLRLIYFSYDVKMKEKGDIPEGYSVSREKKERFSLILESASTNQTSMYLCASGGTGNTGELFFGEGSRLTVL.

The chain joins TRBV28 to TRBJ2-1; D might be TRBD1 or TRBD2, each matching 6 bases. The germline V gene has CDR1 MDHEN and CDR2 SYDVKM. The length of the CDR3 is 14 residues. V dropped 7 bases and J dropped 7 bases, with 17 bases sitting between them. CDR3 loop: CASIGGAHFNEQFF. CDR3 in DNA: TGTGCCAGCATCGGGGGCGCGCATTTTAATGAGCAGTTCTTC.

The genes are TRBV18 and TRBJ2-2, with TRBD1 matching 8 bases. This CDR3 comprises 17 residues. V shed 1 base and J 4 bases; nucleotides not matched to a gene: 8. Germline loops: CDR1 KGHSH, CDR2 LQKENI. As DNA, the CDR3 is TGTGCCAGCTCACCACTCGACGGGACAGGATCCACCGGGGAGCTGTTTTTT. Translation gives CASSPLDGTGSTGELFF. Looking up the rest from reference TRBV18 and TRBJ2-2 gives the full variable domain: NAGVMQNPRHLVRRRGQEARLRCSPMKGHSHVYWYRQLPEEGLKFMVYLQKENIIDESGMPKERFSAEFPKEGPSILRIQQVVRGDSAAYFCASSPLDGTGSTGELFFGEGSRLTVL.

The CDR3 spells CASSQGSPEAFF. DNA of the CDR3: TGTGCCAGCAGCCAGGGGTCCCCTGAAGCTTTCTTT. The chain couples TRBV28 to TRBJ1-1; weak D call: TRBD1 (6 bases). The germline V gene has CDR1 MDHEN and CDR2 SYDVKM. Trimming took 6 bases from V and 6 from J, leaving 11 bases between them. The CDR3 consists of 12 residues.

V usage is TRBV2 and J usage is TRBJ1-2; D is undetermined. The CDR3 consists of 13 residues. Trimming left V 7 bases short and J 2 bases short, with 11 bases between. Germline CDR1 is SNHLY and CDR2 is FYNNEI. CDR3 sequence: CASNVGRNYGYTF. CDR3 in DNA: TGTGCCAGCAATGTTGGCAGGAACTATGGCTACACCTTC.

V is TRBV19 and J is TRBJ2-3; no clear D. V lost 5 bases and J 6 bases, leaving 12 bases between the germline ends. The CDR3 contains 13 residues. Germline CDR1 and CDR2: LNHDA and SQIVND (reference sequence). CDR3 sequence (DNA): TGTGCCAGTAGTTCTATTTCTAGGGATACGCAGTATTTT. It translates to CASSSISRDTQYF.

This chain links TRBV5-1 with TRBJ2-3, with 8 bases identical to TRBD1. Germline CDR1 reads SGHRS; CDR2 reads YFSETQ. This CDR3 is built from 16 residues. V was clipped by 4 bases and J by 1 base; unmatched bases: 8. For the CDR3, the DNA is TGCGCCAGCAGCCTCCATCCGGGACAGGGCACAGATACGCAGTATTTT. Translating it yields CASSLHPGQGTDTQYF.

The chain is built from TRBV5-8 and TRBJ2-5, with a possible D match to TRBD2 (6 bases). Trimming removed 4 bases at V and 7 bases at J, with 20 bases between. From germline, CDR1 is SGHTS and CDR2 YDEGEE. The CDR3 contains 15 residues. The DNA of the CDR3 is TGTGCCAGCAGCCCGTGGGAGGCGGGTGATGGGACCCAGTACTTC. Encoded protein: CASSPWEAGDGTQYF.

This chain links TRBV30 with TRBJ2-5, with D unresolved. CDR1 GTSNPN and CDR2 SVGIG come from the germline V gene (reference sequence). V dropped 0 bases and J dropped 4 bases, with 9 bases sitting between them. This CDR3 is 13 amino acids long. Written as DNA, the CDR3 is TGTGCCTGGAGTGTACTTCCCCGAGAGACCCAGTACTTC. Protein sequence: CAWSVLPRETQYF.

This chain uses TRBV1 with TRBJ2-1; TRBD2 is the table's D call, not checked against the DNA. TRBV1 represents a pseudogene. This CDR3 has 20 amino acids. The DNA of the CDR3 is TGCACCAGCAGCCCAACGGTCGGGACTAGCGGGTGGAGCTCCTACAATGAGCAGTTCTTC. It specifies CTSSPTVGTSGWSSYNEQFF.

The CDR3 spells CSVRTGTGERGTQYF. CDR3 nucleotides: TGCAGCGTTCGTACCGGGACAGGGGAAAGGGGGACGCAGTATTTT. J is TRBJ2-3 and V is TRBV29-1; 10 bases are shared with TRBD1. The CDR3 spans 15 residues. The junction had 14 bases not matched to a gene; V was cut back by 5 bases and J by 9 bases. CDR1 is SQVTM, CDR2 ANQGSEA, per germline.

With respect to this clone: A read error may produce the germline difference seen at one junction end. This rearrangement joins TRBV2 to TRBJ2-5; 7 bases map to TRBD2. The CDR3 is 15 residues long. Germline V lookup: CDR1 SNHLY, CDR2 FYNNEI. The CDR3 region has the DNA TGTGCCAGCAGGGAAGAGGCGGGGAGGGGAGAGACCCAGTACTTC. This sequence encodes CASREEAGRGETQYF.

This chain joins TRBV11-2 and TRBJ1-1; D remains unclear. The V gene's germline CDR1 is SGHAT and CDR2 FQNNGV. V was cut by 4 bases and J by 3 bases, with 6 bases left in between. This CDR3 spans 12 amino acids. This chain's CDR3 is CASSYTDTEAFF. DNA of the CDR3: TGTGCCAGCAGCTACACCGACACTGAAGCTTTCTTT.

The chain uses TRBV6-5 and TRBJ2-1; 7 bases are a match to TRBD1. The CDR3 is 15 amino acids. V gave up 6 bases and J gave up 1 base; unmatched junction bases: 6. Per the germline V gene, CDR1 is MNHEY and CDR2 is SVGAGI. In DNA form, the CDR3 reads TGTGCCAGCAGATCCGGGACAGCGTCCTACAATGAGCAGTTCTTC. Amino acids: CASRSGTASYNEQFF.

V gene TRBV3-1 (or the pseudogene TRBV3-2) combines with J gene TRBJ1-2, with 9 bases lining up with TRBD1. The CDR3 consists of 15 residues. V lost 2 bases, J lost 7 bases, and 8 bases stayed unmatched. CDR1 LGHDT and CDR2 YNNKEL come from the germline V gene (reference sequence). CDR3 bases: TGTGCCAGCAGCCAATGGACAGGGGTCGTGGTTGGCTACACCTTC. Its translation is CASSQWTGVVVGYTF.

Note on this clone: Mismatch with germline at one junction end may stem from a read error. The chain employs TRBV2 and TRBJ1-1; 7 nucleotides align to TRBD1. Germline assignment: CDR1 SNHLY and CDR2 FYNNEI. CDR3 size: 15 residues. The CDR3 sequence is CASREGGGLNTEAFF. The CDR3 nucleotides are TGTGCCAGCAGGGAAGGGGGCGGGCTGAACACTGAAGCTTTCTTT.

The genes are TRBV2 and TRBJ1-2; perhaps TRBD1 as D (5 bases). V was clipped by 5 bases and J by 3 bases, with 10 bases between them. Germline CDR1 and CDR2: SNHLY and FYNNEI. The CDR3 runs 13 residues. CDR3 nucleotide sequence: TGTGCCAGCAGTATTCAACAGGACTATGGCTACACCTTC. Protein: CASSIQQDYGYTF.

The V gene is TRBV7-2, the J gene TRBJ2-2; D call uncertain. Germline V gene data show CDR1 as SGHTA and CDR2 as FQGNSA. The V and J ends lost 5 bases and 6 bases respectively, with 7 bases between them. This CDR3 has 12 amino acids. The CDR3 coding sequence is TGTGCCAGCAGCCCGGGCTCCGGGGAGCTGTTTTTT. Encoded protein: CASSPGSGELFF.

The V and J genes are TRBV11-2 and TRBJ1-1, with D maybe TRBD1 (6 bases). The V end lost 6 bases, the J end lost 4 bases, and 18 bases lay between the germline ends. The CDR3 is made up of 15 amino acids. CDR1 and CDR2 (germline): SGHAT, FQNNGV. CDR3 coding DNA: TGTGCCAGCAGTCACACAGGGACGAGGGGCACTGAAGCTTTCTTT. It encodes CASSHTGTRGTEAFF.

The chain links TRBV28 to TRBJ2-7; D remains ambiguous. Trimming left V 3 bases short and J 0 bases short, with 6 bases between. From germline, CDR1 is MDHEN and CDR2 SYDVKM. The CDR3 runs to 13 residues. The CDR3 DNA sequence: TGTGCCAGCAGTTTTGTGAGCTCCTACGAGCAGTACTTC. It specifies CASSFVSSYEQYF.

This clone was recorded only once. The chain links TRBV7-3 to TRBJ2-5, with D perhaps matching TRBD1 (5 bases). The V gene's germline CDR1 is SGHTA and CDR2 FQGTGA. Trimming stripped 4 bases from V and 7 bases from J, with 13 bases between. The CDR3 is 13 residues long. The CDR3 here is CASSSQGQGTQYF. The CDR3 DNA sequence: TGTGCCAGCAGCTCGCAGGGTCAGGGGACCCAGTACTTC.

The chain recombines TRBV11-3 with TRBJ2-1; 7 positions agree with TRBD2. CDR1 and CDR2 (germline): SGHNT, YENEEA. Losses at the gene ends were 0 bases for V and 2 bases for J; bases not matched to a gene: 10. This CDR3 comprises 18 residues. This CDR3 reads CASSLERGGEGAYNEQFF. In nucleotides, the CDR3 is TGTGCCAGCAGCTTAGAAAGGGGTGGGGAGGGCGCCTACAATGAGCAGTTCTTC.

V usage is TRBV7-9 and J usage is TRBJ1-1, with D unclear. The CDR3 loop spans 18 amino acids. Germline loops: CDR1 SEHNR, CDR2 FQNEAQ (reference sequence). Trimming pared 1 base from V and 1 base from J, leaving 19 bases between. The CDR3 loop reads CASSLGVVVGPWNTEAFF. The CDR3 DNA follows: TGTGCCAGCAGCTTAGGGGTAGTCGTCGGACCCTGGAACACTGAAGCTTTCTTT.

The rearrangement joins TRBV6-5 to TRBJ2-1; D gene uncertain. Looked up from germline, CDR1 is MNHEY and CDR2 is SVGAGI. Trimming took off 7 bases at V and 5 bases at J, with 9 bases between the two ends. The CDR3 is made up of 12 amino acids. The CDR3 sequence is CASTAVNNEQFF. The DNA for the CDR3 is TGTGCCAGCACCGCCGTTAACAATGAGCAGTTCTTC.